The clone carrying this T cell receptor (beta chain) is labeled medium-sized based on frequency. As yet, its antigen is unknown. Each sample's input was around 250 ng genomic DNA, some 38,000 genome equivalents. These data belong to a study of T cell clusters in autoimmune cytopenias. Study-level results: The T cell clusters came from computational analysis alone and lack functional validation.

One tube held mixed TRB-A and TRB-B primer pools for touch-down PCR. Using the multiplex PCR reads, TCRdb records one entry per CDR3 protein without DNA. The listing records thousands of distinct CDR3 sequences. CDR1 and CDR2 (germline): MNHEY, SVGAGI. This CDR3 is built from 14 residues. These data were likewise used in another study, on T cell repertoires in aging, cancer and after chemotherapy. That paper adds: Compared with age-matched healthy donors, untreated hematological or solid cancer patients showed higher blood TCR clonality. In healthy donors, age-related TCR diversity loss mainly reflected lost richness.

The sequence came from a human donor in good health. The chain uses TRBV6-5 and TRBJ1-2. Material: peripheral blood. CDR3 sequence: CASSPAGWAYGYTF.